This TCR beta chain was obtained from a study of neurological immune-mediated disorders. Concerning this clonotype: Its cognate antigen is unknown.

General study findings and limits: Private repertoires in all groups were suggested, as expanded clones shared no CDR3 amino acid sequences across subjects.

This CDR3 comprises 13 residues. The V gene end was trimmed by 10 bases and the J gene end by 5 bases; junction bases not matched to a gene: 7. Germline V CDR1 and CDR2: SGHNT, YYREEE (reference sequence). There were 800,000 to 1,000,000 CD4+ or CD8+ T cells used in the sorted libraries. By 5'RACE with 10-nucleotide random UMIs, the cDNA was made. In TCRdb, the 5' RACE reads were re-called with MiXCR into one record per CDR3 protein. The table records about 38,000 distinct CDR3 sequences, 4.8% of them present only once. Sequencing input: CD4+ T cells from blood. The receptor was isolated from a man younger than 30 in good health. The chain joins TRBV5-4 to TRBJ2-1, with 9 bases matching TRBD2. This CDR3 reads CAGGTSMNNEQFF. The CDR3 nucleotides read TGTGCCGGGGGGACTAGCATGAACAATGAGCAGTTCTTC.